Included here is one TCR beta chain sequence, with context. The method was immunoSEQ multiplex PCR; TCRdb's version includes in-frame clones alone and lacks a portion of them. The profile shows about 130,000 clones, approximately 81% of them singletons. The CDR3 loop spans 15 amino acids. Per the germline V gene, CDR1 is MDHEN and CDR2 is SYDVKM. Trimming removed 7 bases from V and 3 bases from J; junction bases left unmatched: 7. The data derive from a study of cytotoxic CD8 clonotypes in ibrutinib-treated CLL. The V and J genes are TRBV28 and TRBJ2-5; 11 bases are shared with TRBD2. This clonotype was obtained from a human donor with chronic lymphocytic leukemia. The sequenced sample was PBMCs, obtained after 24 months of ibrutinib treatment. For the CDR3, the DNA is TGTGCCAGCAATTCGGGACTAGCGGTGGAAGAGACCCAGTACTTC. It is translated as CASNSGLAVEETQYF.